This entry features one TCR beta chain sequence. The antigen is not known. CDR1 MGHRA and CDR2 YSYEKL come from the germline V gene. V shed 5 bases and J shed 7 bases, with 11 bases lying between them. The CDR3 runs to 12 residues. Authors of the study amplified TCR beta CDR3 regions from RNA transcripts. Primed by the HTBI set, a first-round RT-PCR was run on the TCR CDR3. TCRdb independently ran MiXCR on the multiplex PCR reads; one entry per CDR3 protein. Of about 530,000 distinct CDR3 sequences listed, roughly 18% were seen once; the top ten hold 17%. This entry is derived from a study of T cells in Graves' hyperthyroidism and ophthalmopathy. Study-level results: Ophthalmopathy was model-predicted a median roughly 6.5 months pre-onset.

The chain carries TRBV4-1 and TRBJ1-2; D possibly corresponds to TRBD1 (6 bases). The sequence derives from a woman under 30 with Graves' ophthalmopathy. Sequenced: blood. This CDR3 is CASSAGGPGYTF. CDR3 nucleotide sequence: TGCGCCAGCAGCGCTGGGGGGCCTGGCTACACCTTC.